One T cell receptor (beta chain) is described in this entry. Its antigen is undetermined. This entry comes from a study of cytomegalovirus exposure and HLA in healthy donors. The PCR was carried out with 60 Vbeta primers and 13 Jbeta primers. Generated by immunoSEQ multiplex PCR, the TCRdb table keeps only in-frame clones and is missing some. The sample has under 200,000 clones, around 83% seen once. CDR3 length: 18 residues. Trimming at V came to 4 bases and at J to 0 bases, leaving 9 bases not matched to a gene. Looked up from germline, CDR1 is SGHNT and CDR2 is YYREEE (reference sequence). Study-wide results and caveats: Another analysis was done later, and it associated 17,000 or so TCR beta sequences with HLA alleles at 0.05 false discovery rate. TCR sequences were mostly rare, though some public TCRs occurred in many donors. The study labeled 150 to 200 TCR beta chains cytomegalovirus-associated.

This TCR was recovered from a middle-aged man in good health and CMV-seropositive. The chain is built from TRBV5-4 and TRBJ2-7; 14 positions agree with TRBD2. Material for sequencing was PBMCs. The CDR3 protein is CASSRGLAGVQSSYEQYF. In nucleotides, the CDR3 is TGTGCCAGCAGCAGGGGACTAGCGGGAGTGCAGAGCTCCTACGAGCAGTACTTC. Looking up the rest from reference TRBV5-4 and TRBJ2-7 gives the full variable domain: ETGVTQSPTHLIKTRGQQVTLRCSSQSGHNTVSWYQQALGQGPQFIFQYYREEENGRGNFPPRFSGLQFPNYSSELNVNALELDDSALYLCASSRGLAGVQSSYEQYFGPGTRLTVT.